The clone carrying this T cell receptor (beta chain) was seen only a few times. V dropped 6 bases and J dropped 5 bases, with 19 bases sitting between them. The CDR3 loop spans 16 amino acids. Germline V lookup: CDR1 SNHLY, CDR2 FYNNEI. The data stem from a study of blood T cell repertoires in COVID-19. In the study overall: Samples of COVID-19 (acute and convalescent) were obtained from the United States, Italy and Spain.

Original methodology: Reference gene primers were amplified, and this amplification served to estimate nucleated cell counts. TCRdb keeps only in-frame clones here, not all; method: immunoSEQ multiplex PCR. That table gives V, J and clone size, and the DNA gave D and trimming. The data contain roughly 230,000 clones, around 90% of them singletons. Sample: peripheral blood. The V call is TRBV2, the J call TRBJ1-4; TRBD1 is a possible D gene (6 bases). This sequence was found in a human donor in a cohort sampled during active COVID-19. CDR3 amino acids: CASRGAGFVSNEKLFF. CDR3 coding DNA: TGTGCCAGCAGGGGGGCAGGGTTTGTCTCGAATGAAAAACTGTTTTTT.